Below, 17 T cell receptor beta chains from the same sample are listed, as sequenced in a study of cytotoxic CD8 clonotypes in ibrutinib-treated CLL. Here immunoSEQ multiplex PCR was the method, and the copy in TCRdb shows in-frame clones only, minus some. The sample lists more than 200,000 clones; under 80% were seen once. The material was PBMCs, obtained after 24 months of ibrutinib treatment. All receptors come from a human donor with chronic lymphocytic leukemia.

The chain joins TRBV7-9 to TRBJ2-3, with 9 positions matching TRBD1. Trimming cost V 5 bases and J 0 bases; bases outside gene matches: 12. Germline V gene sequence: CDR1 SEHNR, CDR2 FQNEAQ (reference sequence). This CDR3 has 18 amino acids. The CDR3 sequence is CASSPRQGETFSTDTQYF. The CDR3 DNA reads TGTGCCAGCAGCCCGAGACAGGGGGAGACATTCAGCACAGATACGCAGTATTTT.

This chain uses TRBV29-1 with TRBJ2-7; no firm D call. Germline-derived CDR1 and CDR2 are SQVTM and ANQGSEA. The CDR3 length is 11 residues. With 8 bases removed from V and 6 bases from J, the gap between germline ends came to 14 bases. As DNA, the CDR3 is TGCAGCTGCCGATCTGGTGTCGAGCAGTACTTC. Amino acids: CSCRSGVEQYF.

The chain couples TRBV6-5 to TRBJ1-5; no clear D. V shed 2 bases and J shed 7 bases, with 9 bases lying between them. The CDR3 has 13 amino acids. Germline V gene sequence: CDR1 MNHEY, CDR2 SVGAGI. CDR3 nucleotide sequence: TGTGCCAGCAGTTACAGGGCAGACCAGCCCCAGCATTTT. This sequence encodes CASSYRADQPQHF.

The V gene is TRBV4-1, the J gene TRBJ2-7; maybe TRBD1 (6 bases). Trimming cost V 4 bases and J 0 bases, with 10 bases left between them. This CDR3 is 14 amino acids long. CDR1 MGHRA and CDR2 YSYEKL come from the germline V gene. The CDR3 nucleotides are TGCGCCAGCAGCCCCCAGGACAGCTCCTACGAGCAGTACTTC. This encodes CASSPQDSSYEQYF.

The genes are TRBV7-9 and TRBJ1-2, with 8 bases fitting TRBD1. The V segment lost 3 bases and the J segment 6 bases; nucleotides outside the gene matches: 3. The CDR3 spans 13 residues. Germline V gene data show CDR1 as SEHNR and CDR2 as FQNEAQ (reference sequence). For the CDR3, the DNA is TGTGCCAGCAGCTTGACAGGGGTTGATGGCTACACCTTC. Residues: CASSLTGVDGYTF.

The chain couples TRBV27 to TRBJ1-1; D not resolved. The CDR3 is 16 amino acids. Germline V gene sequence: CDR1 MNHEY, CDR2 SMNVEV (reference sequence). V lost 6 bases, J lost 4 bases, and 21 bases lay in between. CDR3 region: CASSHLWAGGGTEAFF. The CDR3 region has the DNA TGTGCCAGCAGCCATCTTTGGGCGGGTGGTGGCACTGAAGCTTTCTTT.

This sequence joins TRBV4-1 and TRBJ2-7; possibly TRBD1 or TRBD2 for D (6 bases each). Trimming took 0 bases from V and 4 from J, leaving 10 bases between them. The CDR3 extends over 14 amino acids. Germline-derived CDR1 and CDR2 are MGHRA and YSYEKL. DNA of the CDR3: TGCGCCAGCAGCCAAGAGAGGGGGGAATACGAGCAGTACTTC. It encodes CASSQERGEYEQYF.

The chain uses TRBV6-5 and TRBJ1-5; TRBD1 might be the D (5 bases). Trimming shortened V by 0 bases and J by 1 base, and 10 bases separated the two germline ends. CDR1 MNHEY and CDR2 SVGAGI come from the germline V gene. The CDR3 is 16 amino acids. This CDR3 reads CASSYSWGGSNQPQHF. Written as DNA, the CDR3 is TGTGCCAGCAGTTACTCTTGGGGGGGAAGCAATCAGCCCCAGCATTTT.

This clone was detected only a few times. The chain employs TRBV27 and TRBJ2-7; 7 nucleotides agree with TRBD1. The junction had 7 bases not matched to a gene; V was cut back by 1 base and J by 4 bases. CDR3 size: 15 residues. In germline, CDR1 is MNHEY, CDR2 SMNVEV (reference sequence). The CDR3 nucleotides are TGTGCCAGCAGTTTATGGTCTAGGGACAGTTACGAGCAGTACTTC. Protein sequence: CASSLWSRDSYEQYF.

This chain links TRBV7-9 with TRBJ1-4; D might be TRBD1 (6 bases). CDR3 length equals 15 residues. Germline V CDR1 and CDR2: SEHNR, FQNEAQ (reference sequence). The ends were cut back, 5 bases at V and 7 bases at J, with 17 bases in the middle. The CDR3 reads CASSQGRVVGEKLFF. DNA for the CDR3: TGTGCCAGCAGCCAGGGGAGGGTTGTAGGTGAAAAACTGTTTTTT.

The rearrangement joins TRBV11-2 to TRBJ2-7; 10 nucleotides align to TRBD2. V lost 3 bases, J lost 5 bases, and 7 bases stayed unmatched. Germline-derived CDR1 and CDR2 are SGHAT and FQNNGV. CDR3 length equals 15 residues. CDR3 bases: TGTGCCAGCAGCTTGGTTAGCGGGACTAGCGACGAGCAGTACTTC. Translating gives CASSLVSGTSDEQYF.

V and J are TRBV10-3 and TRBJ1-2; no definite D call. V lost 0 bases, J lost 6 bases, and 11 bases lay in between. The germline gives CDR1 ENHRY, CDR2 SYGVKD. This CDR3 has 14 amino acids. CDR3 in DNA: TGTGCCATCAGTGAGTCGGCAGCACGAAATGGCTACACCTTC. As protein: CAISESAARNGYTF.

The chain employs TRBV5-1 and TRBJ2-7; TRBD2 agrees at 8 bases. This CDR3 comprises 15 residues. In germline, CDR1 is SGHRS, CDR2 YFSETQ. V dropped 0 bases and J dropped 4; count of bases not matched to a gene: 6. The CDR3 here is CASSLDQREIYEQYF. The CDR3 DNA follows: TGCGCCAGCAGCTTGGATCAGCGGGAGATATACGAGCAGTACTTC. Based on the CDR3 plus reference TRBV5-1 and TRBJ2-7, the full variable domain is KAGVTQTPRYLIKTRGQQVTLSCSPISGHRSVSWYQQTPGQGLQFLFEYFSETQRNKGNFPGRFSGRQFSNSRSEMNVSTLELGDSALYLCASSLDQREIYEQYFGPGTRLTVT.

The rearrangement joins TRBV29-1 to TRBJ2-2; D gene uncertain. The germline V gene has CDR1 SQVTM and CDR2 ANQGSEA. The germline V and J ends were trimmed by 4 bases and 3 bases, with 6 bases remaining between them. The CDR3 totals 12 residues. The CDR3 nucleotides are TGCAGCGTTGTCGATTACACCGGGGAGCTGTTTTTT. Its protein product is CSVVDYTGELFF.

This rearrangement joins TRBV10-1 to TRBJ2-3; D unresolved. CDR3 length: 15 residues. Germline assignment: CDR1 WNHNN and CDR2 SYGVQD (reference sequence). Trimming cost V 2 bases and J 6 bases, with 15 bases left between them. The CDR3 region has the DNA TGCGCCAGCAGTGAGCGGTCCGGAACTATGGATACGCAGTATTTT. It codes for CASSERSGTMDTQYF.

This clone appeared a single time. This chain links TRBV4-1 with TRBJ2-3; tentatively, D is TRBD1 (6 bases). V lost 3 bases and J lost 5, with 18 bases in between. The germline V gene encodes CDR1 MGHRA and CDR2 YSYEKL. The CDR3 spans 16 residues. The CDR3 spells CASSQGDTNGKDTQYF. The CDR3 region has the DNA TGCGCCAGCAGCCAGGGGGACACGAACGGTAAAGATACGCAGTATTTT.

This clone has only a few counts. CDR3 sequence reads: CASTHMGTRSEQYF. CDR3 sequence (DNA): TGTGCCAGCACCCATATGGGGACTAGGAGCGAGCAGTACTTC. V is TRBV13 and J is TRBJ2-7; 8 bases are a match to TRBD2. With V trimmed by 7 bases and J by 6 bases, 11 bases remained unmatched. Germline CDR1 PRHDT, CDR2 FYEKMQ (reference sequence). This CDR3 comprises 14 residues.